Detailed here is one TCR beta chain. Per germline, CDR1 SGHNT and CDR2 YYREEE (reference sequence). Trimming removed 3 bases at V and 9 bases at J, with 19 bases between. The CDR3 is 16 residues long. This record comes from a study of PD-L1 blockade in urothelial cancer. Patients had locally advanced or metastatic urothelial carcinoma. Method: immunoSEQ multiplex PCR; TCRdb's copy keeps in-frame clones and lacks some. Of about 80,000 clones listed, 87% are singletons. The V call is TRBV5-4, the J call TRBJ1-6; tentatively, D is TRBD1 (5 bases). The sample was PBMCs, taken around atezolizumab (anti-PD-L1) treatment. This TCR was recovered from a woman aged 70-85 years with urothelial cancer. The CDR3 is CASSSRRSGGISPLHF. The CDR3 DNA reads TGTGCCAGCAGCTCCCGCCGGAGCGGGGGGATTTCACCCCTCCACTTT.